This T cell receptor beta chain appears in the sequencing data of a study of human T cells and chemical hapten exposure. Study-wide points: The donors suffered from alopecia, so their immune response may not match that of healthy people.

V was shortened by 1 base and J by 2 bases, with 8 bases between the two germline ends. CDR1 and CDR2 (germline): SGHTA, FQGNSA. This CDR3 comprises 15 residues. Indicated time point: patch test 2, 6 weeks after DPC sensitization. Stated treatment: therapeutic diphenylcyclopropenone sensitization with weekly scalp DPC. TCRdb reprocessed the RACE reads via MiXCR and lists one record per CDR3 protein. The repertoire holds about 110,000 distinct CDR3 sequences, with roughly a tenth as singletons. A note on this clonotype: Its antigen remains unidentified.

The sequenced sample was whole blood, obtained in connection with sensitization to the hapten diphenylcyclopropenone (DPC). The chain employs TRBV7-2 and TRBJ1-4; D gene ambiguous. The sequence derives from a woman in her thirties or forties with alopecia areata. Some clones in this sample may be carry-over from other donors' samples. CDR3 loop: CASSLVGGTNEKLFF. CDR3 in DNA: TGTGCCAGCAGCTTAGTCGGAGGGACTAATGAAAAACTGTTTTTT.